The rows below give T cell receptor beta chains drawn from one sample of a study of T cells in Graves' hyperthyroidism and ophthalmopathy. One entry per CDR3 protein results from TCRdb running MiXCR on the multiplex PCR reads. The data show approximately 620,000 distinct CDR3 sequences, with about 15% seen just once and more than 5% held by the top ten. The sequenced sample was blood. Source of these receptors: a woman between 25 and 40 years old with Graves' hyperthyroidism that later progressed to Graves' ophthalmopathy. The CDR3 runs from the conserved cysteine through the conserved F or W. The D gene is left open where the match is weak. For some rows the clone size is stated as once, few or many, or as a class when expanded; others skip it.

CASSFWGGLTPEETQYF,TGTGCCAGCAGTTTTTGGGGCGGCCTCACGCCCGAAGAGACCCAGTACTTC,-,-,TRBJ2-5,TRBV12-3/TRBV12-4
CASSIAGGHSSGQFF,TGTGCCAGTAGTATAGCCGGGGGCCACTCTTCGGGGCAGTTCTTC,-,-,TRBJ2-1,TRBV19
CSVELAATSTDTQYF,TGCAGCGTTGAACTAGCAGCTACGAGCACAGATACGCAGTATTTT,-,many,TRBJ2-3,TRBV29-1
CASSQQGGQPDTQYF,TGTGCCAGCAGCCAGCAGGGAGGGCAGCCAGATACGCAGTATTTT,TRBD2,few,TRBJ2-3,TRBV7-2
CASSAYDRVSGNTIYF,TGTGCCAGCAGCGCGTATGACAGGGTTTCTGGAAACACCATATATTTT,TRBD1,-,TRBJ1-3,TRBV9
CASSIGPLRATNQPQHF,TGTGCCAGTAGTATAGGCCCACTCAGGGCCACCAATCAGCCCCAGCATTTT,-,many,TRBJ1-5,TRBV19
CAISEGSNEQYF,TGTGCCATCAGTGAGGGGTCCAACGAGCAGTACTTC,-,few,TRBJ2-7,TRBV10-3
CASSFLALAGGPDEQFF,TGTGCCAGCAGTTTCCTTGCACTAGCGGGAGGTCCGGATGAGCAGTTCTTC,TRBD2,many,TRBJ2-1,TRBV27
CASSQETGPGANVLTF,TGCGCCAGCAGCCAGGAAACAGGGCCCGGGGCCAACGTCCTGACTTTC,-,-,TRBJ2-6,TRBV4-3
CASRDSGFPEAFF,TGTGCCAGCAGGGACAGCGGGTTTCCTGAAGCTTTCTTT,-,-,TRBJ1-1,TRBV28
CASSQDQGARETQYF,TGCGCCAGCAGCCAAGACCAGGGGGCGCGAGAGACCCAGTACTTC,TRBD1,few,TRBJ2-5,TRBV4-3
CSEGVTEAFF,TGCAGCGAAGGGGTTACTGAAGCTTTCTTT,-,few,TRBJ1-1,TRBV29-1
CASSLGTSGFYNEQFF,TGTGCCAGCAGCTTAGGGACTAGCGGTTTTTACAATGAGCAGTTCTTC,TRBD2,many,TRBJ2-1,TRBV7-2
CAWSGSGNEKLFF,TGTGCCTGGAGTGGGTCAGGGAATGAAAAACTGTTTTTT,-,many,TRBJ1-4,TRBV30
CASSASYGTGDEKLFF,TGTGCCAGCAGTGCCTCATACGGGACAGGGGATGAAAAACTGTTTTTT,TRBD1,many,TRBJ1-4,TRBV28
CASSLWNSGRPNTEAFF,TGTGCCAGCAGCCTGTGGAACAGCGGCCGCCCTAACACTGAAGCTTTCTTT,-,many,TRBJ1-1,TRBV6-1
CASSFPRREPKNIQYF,TGTGCCAGCAGTTTTCCCCGGCGGGAGCCCAAAAACATTCAGTACTTC,TRBD2,once,TRBJ2-4,TRBV28
CSALSADVEYNEQFF,TGCAGCGCCCTGTCGGCGGATGTTGAATACAATGAGCAGTTCTTC,-,-,TRBJ2-1,TRBV29-1
CASSLVQAPAISDSPLHF,TGTGCCAGCAGCTTAGTCCAGGCGCCGGCCATAAGTGATTCACCCCTCCACTTT,-,few,TRBJ1-6,TRBV7-8
CASSLEQPFWNEKLFF,TGTGCCAGCAGCCTCGAACAGCCTTTTTGGAATGAAAAACTGTTTTTT,-,many,TRBJ1-4,TRBV28
CASSLVIYARGTEAFF,TGTGCCAGCAGCTTGGTGATTTATGCGAGAGGGACTGAAGCTTTCTTT,-,few,TRBJ1-1,TRBV5-8
CASSYATGGTGYTF,TGTGCCAGCAGTTACGCGACAGGGGGCACTGGCTACACCTTC,TRBD1,many,TRBJ1-2,TRBV6-2/TRBV6-3
CATTGGNYEQYF,TGTGCCACGACAGGGGGCAACTACGAGCAGTACTTC,TRBD1,many,TRBJ2-7,TRBV28
CASAPGRNTEAFF,TGTGCCAGTGCCCCGGGAAGGAACACTGAAGCTTTCTTT,-,many,TRBJ1-1,TRBV19
CASSEAGTRSEQYF,TGTGCCAGCAGTGAAGCTGGGACTAGGAGCGAGCAGTACTTC,TRBD2,few,TRBJ2-7,TRBV6-1
CASSPFSSGSDTQYF,TGTGCCAGCAGTCCCTTCTCGAGCGGATCAGATACGCAGTATTTT,-,many,TRBJ2-3,TRBV28
CASSNRITPQQHSQETQYF,TGTGCCAGCAGCAACAGGATCACGCCTCAACAACACTCCCAAGAGACCCAGTACTTC,-,many,TRBJ2-5,TRBV5-5
CSVEERQGQYNEQYF,TGCAGCGTTGAAGAGCGGCAGGGGCAGTATAACGAGCAGTACTTC,-,many,TRBJ2-7,TRBV29-1
CASSPRKSGGANEQFF,TGTGCCAGTAGTCCCCGGAAGAGCGGGGGGGCTAATGAGCAGTTCTTC,TRBD2,many,TRBJ2-1,TRBV19
CASSQEVAMNTEAFF,TGTGCCAGCAGCCAAGAGGTGGCTATGAACACTGAAGCTTTCTTT,-,-,TRBJ1-1,TRBV3-1
CASSQVELNEMNTEAFF,TGCGCCAGCAGCCAAGTAGAGTTGAACGAAATGAACACTGAAGCTTTCTTT,-,many,TRBJ1-1,TRBV4-1
CASSVNSVNTEAFF,TGTGCCAGCAGCGTAAATTCGGTGAACACTGAAGCTTTCTTT,-,many,TRBJ1-1,TRBV9
CSARGQGISTDTQYF,TGCAGTGCTAGGGGGCAGGGAATTAGCACAGATACGCAGTATTTT,-,many,TRBJ2-3,TRBV20-1
CAWRGTENQPQHF,TGTGCCTGGAGGGGGACAGAGAATCAGCCCCAGCATTTT,TRBD1,few,TRBJ1-5,TRBV30
CASRATGGTDTQYF,TGTGCCAGCAGGGCTACAGGGGGCACAGATACGCAGTATTTT,TRBD1,many,TRBJ2-3,TRBV11-2
CASSQGAWGFNNSPLHF,TGCGCCAGCAGCCAAGGGGCTTGGGGGTTCAATAATTCACCCCTCCACTTT,-,many,TRBJ1-6,TRBV4-3
CASSAGGHLGEKLFF,TGTGCCAGCAGCGCCGGCGGGCACCTTGGGGAAAAACTGTTTTTT,-,few,TRBJ1-4,TRBV9
CASSLGPRSEQFF,TGTGCCAGCAGTCTGGGCCCCCGGAGTGAGCAGTTCTTC,-,many,TRBJ2-1,TRBV12-3/TRBV12-4
CASSFSSDTEAFF,TGTGCCAGCAGCTTTAGTAGCGATACTGAAGCTTTCTTT,-,few,TRBJ1-1,TRBV5-5
CASSLWGQETQYF,TGTGCCAGCAGTTTATGGGGCCAAGAGACCCAGTACTTC,-,many,TRBJ2-5,TRBV27
CAWSGGGEQYF,TGTGCCTGGAGTGGAGGGGGCGAGCAGTACTTC,-,many,TRBJ2-7,TRBV30
CASSQGHGTNTGELFF,TGTGCCAGCAGCCAAGGGCACGGGACAAACACCGGGGAGCTGTTTTTT,-,many,TRBJ2-2,TRBV3-1
CASSPDRWGFEQYF,TGCGCCAGCAGCCCGGACAGGTGGGGGTTCGAGCAGTACTTC,TRBD1,many,TRBJ2-7,TRBV5-1
CASSITGRQNTEAFF,TGTGCCAGTAGTATTACTGGGCGGCAGAACACTGAAGCTTTCTTT,-,many,TRBJ1-1,TRBV19